The TCR beta chain described here comes from a study of T cells in tuberculosis. About the research overall: Sequenced TCRs come from CD1B-GMM tetramer-binding T cells. Findings of the study overall: Smaller distances to GMM-specific TCRs suggested their expansion in active tuberculosis.

Note on this clone: Antigen unknown.

Using immunoSEQ multiplex PCR, the repertoire was profiled, and TCRdb retains in-frame clones only, with some absent. The sample holds some 40,000 clones, about 95% seen once. Germline V gene data show CDR1 as SGHRS and CDR2 as YFSETQ. The V end was cut by 0 bases, the J end by 6 bases, with 19 bases between. CDR3 length: 17 residues. On average around 100,000 T cells per donor were immunosequenced. This receptor was taken from a donor aged 10-30 years with latent tuberculosis or without tuberculosis infection. The genes are TRBV5-1 and TRBJ2-1; tentatively, D is TRBD2 (5 bases). The material sequenced was PBMCs. CDR3 bases: TGCGCCAGCAGCTTGGTGAGGGTTGACAAAATCAGCAATGAGCAGTTCTTC. Amino acid sequence: CASSLVRVDKISNEQFF.